One sample yielded the 14 T cell receptor beta chains listed below, sequenced in a study of T cells after yellow fever vaccination. TCRdb re-derived calls from the 5' RACE reads in MiXCR, one entry per CDR3 protein. The sample carries 280,000 or so distinct CDR3 sequences, around 9.3% recorded once. The sequencing here drew on CD4+ T cells sorted from PBMCs, taken 5 days after the yellow fever booster vaccination. The receptors originated from a man between 18 and 35 years old who received the YFV17D yellow fever vaccine.

This chain links TRBV19 with TRBJ2-5, with D unresolved. The length of the CDR3 is 15 residues. Trimming removed 2 bases from V and 5 bases from J, with 15 bases in between. Germline-derived CDR1 and CDR2 are LNHDA and SQIVND (reference sequence). The CDR3: CASSIRAQEWETQYF. CDR3 in DNA: TGTGCCAGTAGTATAAGGGCCCAGGAGTGGGAGACCCAGTACTTC.

In this sample, this clonotype turned up a few times. CDR3 bases: TGTGCCAGTAAATGGGACGCGACAGATACGCAGTATTTT. This encodes CASKWDATDTQYF. V is TRBV19 and J is TRBJ2-3, with D possibly called TRBD1 or TRBD2 (5 bases each). This CDR3 comprises 13 residues. Germline V gives CDR1 LNHDA, CDR2 SQIVND (reference sequence). Trimming stripped 7 bases from V and 3 bases from J, with 11 bases between. Variable domain in full (rest from reference TRBV19 and TRBJ2-3): DGGITQSPKYLFRKEGQNVTLSCEQNLNHDAMYWYRQDPGQGLRLIYYSQIVNDFQKGDIAEGYSVSREKKESFPLTVTSAQKNPTAFYLCASKWDATDTQYFGPGTRLTVL.

V gene TRBV20-1 combines with J gene TRBJ2-3; TRBD2 matches at 9 bases. Germline V gene data show CDR1 as DFQATT and CDR2 as SNEGSKA (reference sequence). J was trimmed by 2 bases and V by 6 bases; bases with no gene match: 6. This CDR3 has 14 amino acids. CDR3 nucleotides: TGCAGTGCAATTAGCGGGGGAGTCACAGATACGCAGTATTTT. Its protein product is CSAISGGVTDTQYF.

This clonotype was counted a few times. The rearrangement uses TRBV20-1 and TRBJ1-5; TRBD1 matches 10 bases. The germline gives CDR1 DFQATT, CDR2 SNEGSKA (reference sequence). Losses at the gene ends were 6 bases for V and 5 bases for J; bases not matched to a gene: 1. The CDR3 covers 12 residues. CDR3 amino acids: CSAGQGDQPQHF. CDR3 DNA: TGCAGTGCCGGACAGGGGGATCAGCCCCAGCATTTT.

This clonotype was picked up a small number of times. The chain has TRBV21-1 and TRBJ2-7; TRBD2, the table's D call, lacks a check against the DNA. TRBV21-1 is assigned pseudogene status. CDR3 length: 20 residues. The CDR3 DNA is TGTGCCAGCAGCAAAGCGACTGCGGGACGGAGGACTAGCGGGGGCTACGAGCAGTACGTC. This encodes CASSKATAGRRTSGGYEQYV.

This clonotype was seen more than once but under ten times. The chain employs TRBV4-2 and TRBJ1-6, with D possibly TRBD1 on 5 matching bases. Germline loops: CDR1 LGHNA, CDR2 YNFKEQ. The germline V and J ends were trimmed by 0 bases and 5 bases, with 8 bases remaining between them. The length of the CDR3 is 15 residues. The CDR3 DNA follows: TGTGCCAGCAGCCAAGAAAGGGACCATAATTCACCCCTCCACTTT. This encodes CASSQERDHNSPLHF.

This clonotype came up a few times. The chain employs TRBV7-2 and TRBJ1-5; a weak D match, TRBD1 (5 bases). Germline V gene data show CDR1 as SGHTA and CDR2 as FQGNSA. There are 14 residues in the CDR3. V dropped 5 bases and J dropped 4 bases, with 12 bases sitting between them. This chain's CDR3 is CASSRGTGNQPQHF. The CDR3 region has the DNA TGTGCCAGCAGCCGCGGGACCGGTAATCAGCCCCAGCATTTT.

This clonotype appeared a few times. This chain links TRBV7-9 with TRBJ2-7; 9 bases line up with TRBD2. V lost 6 bases, J lost 6 bases, and 12 bases stayed unmatched. CDR3 length: 15 amino acids. Germline V gives CDR1 SEHNR, CDR2 FQNEAQ (reference sequence). The CDR3 DNA reads as TGTGCCAGCAGTTCGAGTTGGAGCGGGGGGACCGAGCAGTACTTC. Translation gives CASSSSWSGGTEQYF.

This clonotype was recorded a few times. The chain links TRBV12-3 or TRBV12-4 to TRBJ2-1; 8 bases are a match to TRBD1. J gave up 2 bases and V 4 bases, and 7 bases lay outside the gene matches. CDR3 length: 16 residues. The chain's CDR3 is CASSSGTGFTYNEQFF. CDR3 bases: TGTGCCAGCAGTTCGGGGACAGGTTTTACCTACAATGAGCAGTTCTTC.

The chain couples TRBV6-5 to TRBJ1-1; D perhaps matches TRBD1 (6 bases). The CDR3 loop spans 16 amino acids. Germline lookup yields CDR1 MNHEY and CDR2 SVGAGI. Trimming left V 6 bases short and J 5 bases short, with 22 bases between. The CDR3 DNA reads TGTGCCAGCAGCGATCATGGGACCACAGGGATAACTGAAGCTTTCTTT. Its translation is CASSDHGTTGITEAFF.

The sample holds a few counts of this clonotype. V usage is TRBV7-8 and J usage is TRBJ2-3; D may be TRBD1 (6 bases). The germline gives CDR1 SGHVS, CDR2 FQNEAQ. Trimming took 3 bases from V and 9 from J, leaving 10 bases between them. The CDR3 totals 12 residues. The CDR3 nucleotides read TGTGCCAGCAGCTTCCCAGGGGAAACGCAGTATTTT. Its translation is CASSFPGETQYF. Full variable domain (missing parts from reference TRBV7-8 and TRBJ2-3): GAGVSQSPRYKVAKRGQDVALRCDPISGHVSLFWYQQALGQGPEFLTYFQNEAQLDKSGLPSDRFFAERPEGSVSTLKIQRTQQEDSAVYLCASSFPGETQYFGPGTRLTVL.

This clonotype was seen repeatedly, ten times or more. The chain is built from TRBV2 and TRBJ1-6; D remains unclear. The germline gives CDR1 SNHLY, CDR2 FYNNEI. Between the trimmed V and J ends, which lost 10 bases and 7 bases, there was a span of 8 bases. The CDR3 spans 11 residues. This CDR3 is CATAGNSPLHF. CDR3 in DNA: TGTGCCACTGCGGGCAATTCACCCCTCCACTTT.

In its sample, this clonotype was seen many times. The chain uses TRBV7-2 and TRBJ1-2; D gene ambiguous. Germline CDR1 and CDR2: SGHTA and FQGNSA. The CDR3 is made up of 13 amino acids. V was clipped by 3 bases and J by 0 bases, with 5 bases between them. DNA for the CDR3: TGTGCCAGCAGCTTTGGGGCTAACTATGGCTACACCTTC. Protein sequence: CASSFGANYGYTF.

The chain combines TRBV6-2 or TRBV6-3 with TRBJ1-5, with 10 bases lining up with TRBD1. CDR3 size: 18 residues. Germline V lookup: CDR1 MNHEY, CDR2 SVGEGT. Unmatched junction bases numbered 11, after V lost 6 bases and J lost 0 bases. The CDR3 region has the DNA TGTGCCAGCAGAAGAAACTGGGACAGGGGATATAGCAATCAGCCCCAGCATTTT. Translating gives CASRRNWDRGYSNQPQHF.